The 28 T cell receptor beta chains given below trace back to one sample, sequenced in a study of cytomegalovirus exposure and HLA in healthy donors. Primers for the PCR totalled 60 Vbeta and 13 Jbeta. The data were produced by immunoSEQ multiplex PCR, yet TCRdb's version contains in-frame clones alone and is incomplete. The sample contains roughly 150,000 clones, 75% to 90% of which appear only once. Sequencing was carried out using PBMCs. The receptors derive from a male donor in good health and CMV-seronegative.

The chain is built from TRBV5-5 and TRBJ2-5, with 14 bases identical to TRBD2. V lost 7 bases, J lost 5 bases, and 10 bases stayed unmatched. The CDR3 covers 16 residues. The V gene's germline CDR1 is SGHKS and CDR2 YYEKEE (reference sequence). The CDR3 bases are TGTGCCAGCGGGGGACTAGCGGGGGCTTATGGGGAGACCCAGTACTTC. Translation gives CASGGLAGAYGETQYF.

The gene calls are TRBV28 and TRBJ1-2; 8 bases match TRBD1. This CDR3 is built from 14 residues. With 6 bases clipped from V and 4 bases from J, the junction kept 7 bases outside the gene matches. Per the germline V gene, CDR1 is MDHEN and CDR2 is SYDVKM. CDR3 residues: CASRRAGGGYGYTF. Here the CDR3 DNA reads TGTGCCAGCAGACGGGCAGGGGGCGGCTATGGCTACACCTTC.

The chain employs TRBV2 and TRBJ2-1; D gene unclear. The CDR3 consists of 13 residues. Trimming took off 8 bases at V and 0 bases at J, with 8 bases between the two ends. Germline V CDR1 and CDR2: SNHLY, FYNNEI. CDR3 loop: CASCAFSYNEQFF. The CDR3 coding sequence is TGTGCCAGCTGCGCGTTCTCCTACAATGAGCAGTTCTTC. The whole variable domain, filled in from reference TRBV2 and TRBJ2-1, reads EPEVTQTPSHQVTQMGQEVILRCVPISNHLYFYWYRQILGQKVEFLVSFYNNEISEKSEIFDDQFSVERPDGSNFTLKIRSTKLEDSAMYFCASCAFSYNEQFFGPGTRLTVL.

V gene TRBV4-1 combines with J gene TRBJ2-5; 8 bases are shared with TRBD1. The J segment lost 2 bases and the V segment lost 0 bases, leaving 8 bases of the junction unmatched. Germline V lookup: CDR1 MGHRA, CDR2 YSYEKL. The CDR3 runs to 17 residues. The CDR3 DNA follows: TGCGCCAGCAGCCAAGATTTAGGACAGGGAACGCAAGAGACCCAGTACTTC. This codes for CASSQDLGQGTQETQYF.

This clone was counted a single time. The rearrangement uses TRBV27 and TRBJ2-6, with a weak D call TRBD1 (5 bases). Germline V CDR1 and CDR2: MNHEY, SMNVEV (reference sequence). CDR3 length equals 18 residues. The V end was cut by 1 base, the J end by 2 bases, with 15 bases between. The CDR3 spells CASSLLGTGMAGANVLTF. The CDR3 nucleotides are TGTGCCAGCAGTTTATTGGGCACAGGTATGGCTGGGGCCAACGTCCTGACTTTC.

V and J are TRBV9 and TRBJ2-2, with TRBD1 matching over 9 bases. Germline V CDR1 and CDR2: SGDLS, YYNGEE. V shed 1 base and J 4 bases; nucleotides not matched to a gene: 14. The CDR3 runs 19 residues. The CDR3 DNA reads as TGTGCCAGCAGCGTACGTCCCGGGACAGGGAACGTGGGCACCGGGGAGCTGTTTTTT. It encodes CASSVRPGTGNVGTGELFF.

V and J are TRBV10-3 and TRBJ2-3; unclear D gene. Germline loops: CDR1 ENHRY, CDR2 SYGVKD. This CDR3 is 13 amino acids long. V dropped 4 bases and J dropped 4 bases, with 9 bases sitting between them. CDR3 loop: CAISGDGADTQYF. CDR3 coding DNA: TGTGCCATCAGTGGCGACGGAGCAGATACGCAGTATTTT.

This chain connects TRBV9 to TRBJ2-1, with 11 bases identical to TRBD2. The CDR3 contains 16 residues. V shed 3 bases and J 8 bases; nucleotides not matched to a gene: 10. Germline V gene sequence: CDR1 SGDLS, CDR2 YYNGEE. CDR3 in amino acids: CASSAYGSGGAHEQFF. In DNA form, the CDR3 reads TGTGCCAGCAGCGCCTACGGTAGCGGGGGGGCCCATGAGCAGTTCTTC.

The chain has TRBV6-6 and TRBJ1-2; no clear D. Deletions cut 6 bases from V and 8 bases from J, with 10 bases between. CDR1 is MNHNY, CDR2 SVGAGI, per germline (reference sequence). This CDR3 has 11 amino acids. CDR3 in DNA: TGTGCCAGCAGCCGGGGAGGGGGCTACACCTTC. Translated: CASSRGGGYTF.

The chain is built from TRBV6-1 and TRBJ1-1; D is ambiguous. Germline V gene lookup returns CDR1 MNHNS and CDR2 SASEGT. This CDR3 has 14 amino acids. V was cut by 6 bases and J by 4 bases, with 15 bases left in between. The CDR3 loop is CASRERGVSTEAFF. CDR3 bases: TGTGCCAGCAGGGAGCGGGGTGTGAGCACTGAAGCTTTCTTT.

Concerning this clone: The junction and the germline gene differ at one end; a read error may be behind it. The chain is built from TRBV27 and TRBJ1-2; unclear D gene. The CDR3 spans 13 residues. Germline CDR1 MNHEY, CDR2 SMNVEV (reference sequence). Written as DNA, the CDR3 is TGTGCCAGCAGTTTACACAGTGCCTATGGCTGCACCTTC. This translates into CASSLHSAYGCTF.

The chain carries TRBV10-3 and TRBJ2-7; TRBD1 matches at 8 bases. The CDR3 spans 11 residues. Unmatched junction bases numbered 6, after V lost 10 bases and J lost 7 bases. Germline values: CDR1 ENHRY, CDR2 SYGVKD. In nucleotides, the CDR3 is TGTGCCACCGACAGGGGTGATGAGCAGTACTTC. Its protein is CATDRGDEQYF.

The chain joins TRBV2 to TRBJ1-5, with D possibly matching TRBD1 (5 bases). The CDR3 is 12 amino acids. Germline-derived CDR1 and CDR2 are SNHLY and FYNNEI. Between the trimmed V and J ends, which lost 6 bases and 9 bases, there was a span of 12 bases. This CDR3 reads CASSLGEGPQHF. Written as DNA, the CDR3 is TGTGCCAGCAGCCTAGGGGAGGGGCCCCAGCATTTT.

The J gene is TRBJ1-5, the V gene TRBV27; 9 nucleotides align to TRBD1. The germline V gene has CDR1 MNHEY and CDR2 SMNVEV (reference sequence). The junction had 4 bases not matched to a gene; V was cut back by 5 bases and J by 2 bases. The CDR3 has 15 amino acids. CDR3 amino acids: CASSPWTGGNQPQHF. In DNA form, the CDR3 reads TGTGCCAGCAGTCCCTGGACAGGGGGCAATCAGCCCCAGCATTTT.

The chain links TRBV19 to TRBJ2-5, with a possible D match to TRBD1 (6 bases). The V gene lost 0 bases and the J gene lost 5 bases, with 13 bases spanning the gap. The CDR3 is 15 residues long. Germline V gene lookup returns CDR1 LNHDA and CDR2 SQIVND (reference sequence). CDR3 DNA: TGTGCCAGTAGTATAGATTTCAGGGGCTGGGAGACCCAGTACTTC. Translated, it gives CASSIDFRGWETQYF.

This clone was found a few times. The chain carries TRBV27 and TRBJ1-2; 7 bases are a match to TRBD1. J was trimmed by 2 bases and V by 3 bases; bases with no gene match: 6. CDR1 and CDR2 from the germline V gene are MNHEY and SMNVEV (reference sequence). The CDR3 has 15 amino acids. The CDR3 DNA reads as TGTGCCAGCAGTTTGAAAGGGGGCTTCAACTATGGCTACACCTTC. Its protein is CASSLKGGFNYGYTF.

V usage is TRBV10-3 and J usage is TRBJ1-3, with 7 bases that match TRBD1. The CDR3 is 13 residues long. V lost 6 bases, J lost 4 bases, and 3 bases stayed unmatched. Germline V lookup: CDR1 ENHRY, CDR2 SYGVKD. The CDR3 reads CAISGTEGNTIYF. Here the CDR3 DNA reads TGTGCCATCAGCGGGACAGAGGGAAACACCATATATTTT.

The CDR3 sequence: CASSRGDSVFYEQYF. The DNA for the CDR3 is TGTGCCAGCAGCCGCGGGGACAGCGTATTCTACGAGCAGTACTTC. The chain is built from TRBV7-2 and TRBJ2-7, with a possible D match to TRBD1 (7 bases). The length of the CDR3 is 15 residues. V gave up 5 bases and J gave up 3 bases, with 17 bases separating them. Germline V gene data show CDR1 as SGHTA and CDR2 as FQGNSA. The variable domain in full, with the rest retrieved from reference TRBV7-2 and TRBJ2-7, is GAGVSQSPSNKVTEKGKDVELRCDPISGHTALYWYRQSLGQGLEFLIYFQGNSAPDKSGLPSDRFSAERTGGSVSTLTIQRTQQEDSAVYLCASSRGDSVFYEQYFGPGTRLTVT.

The genes are TRBV7-2 and TRBJ2-4; D gene ambiguous. This CDR3 has 14 residues. CDR1 and CDR2 (germline): SGHTA, FQGNSA. The ends were cut back, 1 base at V and 0 bases at J, with 4 bases in the middle. The chain's CDR3 is CASSLGQAKNIQYF. The CDR3 nucleotides read TGTGCCAGCAGCTTAGGGCAAGCCAAAAACATTCAGTACTTC.

The chain joins TRBV4-1 to TRBJ2-1, with D possibly being TRBD1 (6 bases). This CDR3 is built from 16 residues. From germline, CDR1 is MGHRA and CDR2 YSYEKL. Trimming left V 3 bases short and J 6 bases short, with 18 bases between. The CDR3 bases are TGCGCCAGCAGCCACGGTGACAGGAGTCTTGGCAATGAGCAGTTCTTC. This encodes CASSHGDRSLGNEQFF.

This clone was recorded a few times. The CDR3 sequence: CASSQFGTGPSAFF. The DNA for the CDR3 is TGTGCCAGCAGTCAATTTGGGACAGGACCTTCGGCTTTCTTT. The V call is TRBV7-9, the J call TRBJ1-1, with 8 bases that match TRBD1. With 6 bases clipped from V and 11 bases from J, the junction kept 14 bases outside the gene matches. Germline CDR1 and CDR2: SEHNR and FQNEAQ (reference sequence). This CDR3 has 14 residues.

On this clone itself: Different DNA sequences within this sample yield the same CDR3. This chain uses TRBV4-2 with TRBJ1-5, with a possible D match to TRBD1 (5 bases). Germline lookup yields CDR1 LGHNA and CDR2 YNFKEQ. The CDR3 runs to 14 residues. The germline V and J ends were trimmed by 0 bases and 5 bases, with 8 bases remaining between them. The CDR3 nucleotides read TGTGCCAGCAGCCAAGACAGGGTAGATCAGCCCCAGCATTTT. This gives the protein CASSQDRVDQPQHF.

The sample holds a few counts of this clone. This rearrangement joins TRBV27 to TRBJ1-2; 9 nucleotides align to TRBD1. Germline lookup yields CDR1 MNHEY and CDR2 SMNVEV (reference sequence). Trimming cost V 5 bases and J 2 bases; bases outside gene matches: 3. This CDR3 has 14 residues. Here the CDR3 reads CASSGGQGNYGYTF. CDR3 nucleotides: TGTGCCAGCAGTGGGGGACAGGGAAACTATGGCTACACCTTC.

This chain uses TRBV13 with TRBJ1-5, with no clear D. Germline CDR1 is PRHDT and CDR2 is FYEKMQ (reference sequence). The CDR3 has 13 residues. V lost 4 bases, J lost 3 bases, and 7 bases lay in between. The CDR3: CASSSRPNQPQHF. Here the CDR3 DNA reads TGTGCCAGCAGCTCCAGGCCCAATCAGCCCCAGCATTTT.

This clone has a single count. The CDR3 nucleotides are TGTGCCTCCCAGGGGCAGAGCAATCAGCCCCAGCATTTT. Its protein product is CASQGQSNQPQHF. The V and J genes are TRBV30 and TRBJ1-5, with D perhaps TRBD1 (6 bases). Germline V gene data show CDR1 as GTSNPN and CDR2 as SVGIG (reference sequence). V gave up 7 bases and J gave up 1 base, with 11 bases separating them. The CDR3 is made up of 13 amino acids.

As concerns this clone: Other DNA sequences in the sample encode the same CDR3. The V gene is TRBV25-1, the J gene TRBJ2-2; TRBD2 agrees at 8 bases. The CDR3 runs to 16 residues. Germline-derived CDR1 and CDR2 are MGHDK and SYGVNS. V was pared by 5 bases and J by 2 bases, with 7 bases of the junction left unmatched. CDR3 sequence reads: CASSWTGGGNTGELFF. Written as DNA, the CDR3 is TGTGCCAGCAGTTGGACCGGGGGGGGAAACACCGGGGAGCTGTTTTTT.

This clone was seen a handful of times. The gene calls are TRBV2 and TRBJ2-3; tentatively, D is TRBD2 (8 bases). The V end lost 6 bases, the J end lost 2 bases, and 15 bases lay between the germline ends. Germline V gene data show CDR1 as SNHLY and CDR2 as FYNNEI. The CDR3 is 15 residues long. The CDR3, as DNA: TGTGCCAGCAGGGATAGCGGGACAGTCACAGATACGCAGTATTTT. Amino acid sequence: CASRDSGTVTDTQYF.

The table lists this clone with a count of one. The rearrangement links TRBV4-1 to TRBJ2-2; D assignment may be TRBD1 or TRBD2 (5 bases each). V lost 7 bases, J lost 0 bases, and 15 bases lay in between. CDR1 and CDR2 (germline): MGHRA, YSYEKL. CDR3 length: 16 amino acids. This chain's CDR3 is CASNQGLATNTGELFF. For the CDR3, the DNA is TGCGCCAGCAACCAGGGTCTAGCCACGAACACCGGGGAGCTGTTTTTT.